Listed below are T cell receptor beta chains from one sample, sequenced in a study of blood T cell dynamics during melanoma immunotherapy. The data were produced by immunoSEQ multiplex PCR, yet TCRdb's version contains in-frame clones alone and is incomplete. The profile shows 13,000 to 15,000 clones, 70% to 90% of them singletons. The sequences come from blood, collected from a patient treated with checkpoint blockade. The origin of the receptors is a human donor with melanoma. CDR3s include the opening cysteine and the closing phenylalanine or tryptophan. Fields, in order: clone size, V gene, CDR3 protein. A clone size is listed for some rows: how often the clone was seen (once, few, many), or a class if it is expanded.

>.|TRBV7-2
CASSEQRNEQFF
>.|TRBV28
CASRGIAGVFTYEQYF
>.|TRBV27
CASRGTGEGETQYF
>few|TRBV29-1
CSVGMPDRPLFF
>.|TRBV14
CASSQAGALPTDTQYF
>.|TRBV9
CASSWTSENTGELFF
>.|TRBV5-1
CASSLGQEGEKLFF
>.|TRBV28
CASSLGAVFGGPRVNEKLFF
>.|TRBV5-1
CASSTGSSYGYTF
>.|TRBV10-3
CAISEQDRASYGYTF
>few|TRBV10-1
CASKQGLNTEAFF
>.|TRBV7-9
CASSFSGTRDEQFF
>.|TRBV28
CASSSGGTIYEQYF
>.|TRBV2
CASMVLAGPYEQYF
>.|TRBV9
CASSVDGVDGELFF
>.|TRBV6-1
CASSEAPRNTIYF
>few|TRBV7-9
CASSLDRASEAFF
>.|TRBV27
CASSLSEPSGLFSSPLHF
>.|TRBV5-1
CASSLGGPPDTQYF
>few|TRBV2
CASSEGGETQYF
>.|TRBV6-5
CASSYGLGMVNIQYF
>.|TRBV29-1
CSVDSGDSSYNEQFF
>.|TRBV10-2
CASSENRGHSSYNEQFF
>.|TRBV15
CATSRDLAWLAGGLADTQYF
>.|TRBV11-2
CASSSDDGKAFF
>.|TRBV7-6
CASSWTDTGELFF
>.|TRBV10-3
CAISEFTEGDVNTEAFF
>.|TRBV19
CASSHLADTTDTQYF
>.|TRBV9
CASSVAITSRQETQYF
>.|TRBV5-4
CASSSGRTGYEQYF
>.|TRBV15
CATSPPEAGANTIYF